Given below is one T cell receptor beta chain in context. The data were obtained in a study of blood T cell repertoires in COVID-19. Study-level information: Material from acute and convalescent COVID-19 was sourced from the United States, Italy and Spain.

As handled by the study authors: Counts of nucleated cells, estimated from reference gene primer amplification, were obtained. The repertoire was sequenced with immunoSEQ multiplex PCR; TCRdb's copy has only in-frame clones and lacks some. D and trimming were read from the DNA, whereas the V and J calls and clone size are those reported in that table. The repertoire has some 200,000 clones, 80% to 90% of them found once; the top ten carry about 12%. Seattle patients were enrolled while actively infected and followed longitudinally. The sequenced sample was peripheral blood. This receptor was identified in a woman in her 70s with COVID-19, enrolled during active disease.

The CDR3 sequence: CASRTQGALYGYTF. In DNA form, the CDR3 reads TGTGCCAGCAGGACACAGGGGGCTTTATATGGCTACACCTTC. This chain links TRBV27 with TRBJ1-2; 9 nucleotides align to TRBD1. This CDR3 region has 14 residues. With 6 bases clipped from V and 5 bases from J, the junction kept 7 bases outside the gene matches. Germline V gene data show CDR1 as MNHEY and CDR2 as SMNVEV (reference sequence).